This T cell receptor (beta chain) derives from a study of T cell responses to AZD1222 COVID-19 vaccine. Points from the study as a whole: Baseline serostatus was positive in only a handful of AZD1222 recipients. Repertoires were sampled only after the peak T cell response. Variant regions that are unmutated are reportedly the target of nearly half of spike-specific TCRs. Compared with day 0, the breadth and depth of the Spike-specific TCR repertoire rose significantly after two doses of AZD1222.

Clones were read by immunoSEQ multiplex PCR, and TCRdb kept only the in-frame ones, dropping some. Of over 100,000 clones detected, 80% to 85% appear once; the ten largest clones hold around 9.9%. As regards this clone: What it binds is unknown.

The material was peripheral blood, obtained on day 0 of AZD1222 vaccination. The TCR originated in an adult in good health.

The CDR3 DNA follows: TGTGCCAGTAGTGACAGGTCAGGGCGGTCCTACGAGCAGTACTTC. Translating gives CASSDRSGRSYEQYF. The V and J genes are TRBV19 and TRBJ2-7; D might be TRBD1 (6 bases). The CDR3 runs to 15 residues. V lost 5 bases and J lost 1, with 15 bases in between. From germline, CDR1 is LNHDA and CDR2 SQIVND (reference sequence).